This passage covers 13 T cell receptor beta chains from one sample sequenced in a study of CD8 T cells in Susac syndrome. cDNA came from approximately 0.5 to 1 ug RNA primed by random hexamers. TCRdb analysed the immunoSEQ multiplex PCR reads with MiXCR anew, one entry per CDR3 protein. Of 180,000 or so distinct CDR3 sequences in the sample, about 95% were seen once. The specimen was CD4+ T cells from PBMCs. The source is a human donor in good health.

The V and J genes are TRBV30 and TRBJ2-1; D is ambiguous. The CDR3 spans 13 residues. Trimming left V 0 bases short and J 9 bases short, with 12 bases between. CDR1 is GTSNPN and CDR2 is SVGIG in the germline V gene (reference sequence). DNA for the CDR3: TGTGCCTGGAGTGTAGCTGAGTTTGGTGAGCAGTTCTTC. Protein sequence: CAWSVAEFGEQFF.

The genes are TRBV15 and TRBJ1-2; D call uncertain. The germline CDR1 and CDR2 sequences are LNHNV and YYDKDF (reference sequence). The CDR3 length is 13 residues. The V gene lost 5 bases and the J gene lost 4 bases, with 11 bases spanning the gap. CDR3 protein: CATSVGTSYGYTF. The DNA of the CDR3 is TGTGCCACCAGCGTCGGCACCTCCTATGGCTACACCTTC. The whole variable domain, filled in from reference TRBV15 and TRBJ1-2, reads DAMVIQNPRYQVTQFGKPVTLSCSQTLNHNVMYWYQQKSSQAPKLLFHYYDKDFNNEADTPDNFQSRRPNTSFCFLDIRSPGLGDTAMYLCATSVGTSYGYTFGSGTRLTVV.

The chain recombines TRBV20-1 with TRBJ2-3; no clear D. Trimming stripped 0 bases from V and 5 bases from J, with 18 bases between. This CDR3 is 16 amino acids long. Germline lookup yields CDR1 DFQATT and CDR2 SNEGSKA (reference sequence). For the CDR3, the DNA is TGCAGTGCTAGAGATCCCCCAGGCGCTGGGAAAGATACGCAGTATTTT. It translates to CSARDPPGAGKDTQYF.

The V gene is TRBV7-9, the J gene TRBJ2-7, with TRBD2 matching over 12 bases. This CDR3 region has 15 residues. Germline CDR1 reads SEHNR; CDR2 reads FQNEAQ (reference sequence). Losses at the gene ends were 4 bases for V and 6 bases for J; bases not matched to a gene: 7. DNA of the CDR3: TGTGCCAGCAGCTCCCTAGCGGGAGGGCCCTCCGAGCAGTACTTC. This sequence encodes CASSSLAGGPSEQYF.

This clonotype was counted once. The chain recombines TRBV20-1 with TRBJ2-1; TRBD2 aligns across 10 bases. From germline, CDR1 is DFQATT and CDR2 SNEGSKA (reference sequence). The trim removed 2 bases at V and 12 bases at J, leaving 4 bases unmatched. The CDR3 runs to 12 residues. Here the CDR3 reads CSARPSGSGQFF. The DNA of the CDR3 is TGCAGTGCTAGACCTAGCGGGAGTGGGCAGTTCTTC.

V and J are TRBV7-9 and TRBJ1-4; D remains unclear. Germline lookup yields CDR1 SEHNR and CDR2 FQNEAQ (reference sequence). The CDR3 contains 13 residues. Trimming removed 2 bases at V and 5 bases at J, with 6 bases between. The CDR3 is CASSLNRNEKLFF. As DNA, the CDR3 is TGTGCCAGCAGCTTAAACAGAAATGAAAAACTGTTTTTT. Together with reference TRBV7-9 and TRBJ1-4, the CDR3 gives the full variable domain: DTGVSQNPRHKITKRGQNVTFRCDPISEHNRLYWYRQTLGQGPEFLTYFQNEAQLEKSRLLSDRFSAERPKGSFSTLEIQRTEQGDSAMYLCASSLNRNEKLFFGSGTQLSVL.

Here the CDR3 DNA reads TGTGCCACCAGTGATTCAGAGATGCTGAATGAAAAACTGTTTTTT. Encoded protein: CATSDSEMLNEKLFF. The chain links TRBV24-1 to TRBJ1-4; D not certain. This CDR3 spans 15 amino acids. Germline V CDR1 and CDR2: KGHDR, SFDVKD. Trimming removed 2 bases from V and 5 bases from J, with 11 bases in between.

The CDR3 coding sequence is TGCGCCAGCAGAGAACTGGGAGTGACCGGGGAGCTGTTTTTT. Its protein product is CASRELGVTGELFF. This chain connects TRBV4-3 to TRBJ2-2; D perhaps matches TRBD2 (5 bases). Trimming cost V 6 bases and J 5 bases, with 13 bases left between them. Germline V CDR1 and CDR2: LGHNA, YSLEER. The CDR3 consists of 14 residues.

The chain links TRBV21-1 to TRBJ1-2; the table's D gene call, TRBD1, was not cross checked with the DNA. TRBV21-1 is a recognized pseudogene. The CDR3 sequence is 13 residues long. The CDR3 coding sequence is TGTGCCAGCAGCAAAGGGGGCAACTATGGCTACACCTTC. Its protein product is CASSKGGNYGYTF.

This sequence joins TRBV6-2 or TRBV6-3 and TRBJ2-1; maybe TRBD2 (5 bases). Germline assignment: CDR1 MNHEY and CDR2 SVGEGT. V shed 7 bases and J shed 3 bases, with 7 bases lying between them. The CDR3 is 12 residues long. This CDR3 reads CASKRDYNEQFF. CDR3 DNA: TGTGCCAGCAAGAGGGACTACAATGAGCAGTTCTTC.

This chain joins TRBV6-6 and TRBJ2-1; 7 positions agree with TRBD1. Per the germline V gene, CDR1 is MNHNY and CDR2 is SVGAGI (reference sequence). V lost 7 bases and J lost 15; bases outside the gene matches: 12. The CDR3 spans 12 residues. This CDR3 reads CASTSQGTALFF. The CDR3 DNA follows: TGTGCCAGCACCTCACAGGGGACAGCGCTGTTCTTC.

The chain recombines TRBV7-2 with TRBJ2-7; D ambiguous. Germline V gene sequence: CDR1 SGHTA, CDR2 FQGNSA. V lost 3 bases and J lost 4, with 13 bases in between. There are 14 residues in the CDR3. This CDR3 is CASSFQNRRYEQYF. In nucleotides, the CDR3 is TGTGCCAGCAGCTTCCAGAATAGGCGTTACGAGCAGTACTTC. Full variable domain (rest looked up from reference TRBV7-2 and TRBJ2-7): GAGVSQSPSNKVTEKGKDVELRCDPISGHTALYWYRQSLGQGLEFLIYFQGNSAPDKSGLPSDRFSAERTGGSVSTLTIQRTQQEDSAVYLCASSFQNRRYEQYFGPGTRLTVT.

This rearrangement joins TRBV7-9 to TRBJ2-7, with D maybe TRBD1 (5 bases). This CDR3 is built from 11 residues. The ends were cut back, 7 bases at V and 6 bases at J, with 10 bases in the middle. The germline gives CDR1 SEHNR, CDR2 FQNEAQ (reference sequence). The CDR3, as DNA: TGTGCCAGCAAAGGGGTGGCCGAGCAGTACTTC. The encoded protein is CASKGVAEQYF.